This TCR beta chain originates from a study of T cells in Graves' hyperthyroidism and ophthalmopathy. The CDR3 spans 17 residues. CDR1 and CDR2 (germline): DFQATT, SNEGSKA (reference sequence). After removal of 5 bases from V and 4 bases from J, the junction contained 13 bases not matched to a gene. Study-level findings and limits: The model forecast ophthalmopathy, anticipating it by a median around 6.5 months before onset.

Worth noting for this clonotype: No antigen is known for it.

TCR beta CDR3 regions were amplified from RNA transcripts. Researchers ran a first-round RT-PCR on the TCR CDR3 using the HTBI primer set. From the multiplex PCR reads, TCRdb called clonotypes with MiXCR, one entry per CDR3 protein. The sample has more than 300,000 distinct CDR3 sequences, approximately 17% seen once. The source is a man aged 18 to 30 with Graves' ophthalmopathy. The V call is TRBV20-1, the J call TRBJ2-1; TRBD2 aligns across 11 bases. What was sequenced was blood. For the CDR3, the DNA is TGCAGTGCTGTTCCCCCGGGACTAGCGGACCCTTACAATGAGCAGTTCTTC. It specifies CSAVPPGLADPYNEQFF.